This TCR beta chain emerged from a study of chemoradiotherapy in HPV16-positive cancers. Study findings and constraints: Only a couple of HPV16-positive patients supplied the functional HPV-specificity definition.

About this clone: What it recognizes is unknown.

The germline V gene encodes CDR1 SGHTA and CDR2 FQGNSA. V lost 5 bases, J lost 0 bases, and 8 bases stayed unmatched. The CDR3 is 17 residues long. The table came from immunoSEQ multiplex PCR; TCRdb's copy has only in-frame clones and leaves some out. Among about 7,900 clones listed, around 80% were seen once. The chain combines TRBV7-2 with TRBJ1-5; 9 positions agree with TRBD1. Collection took place from a patient who underwent chemoradiotherapy. The clonotype originates from a human donor with HPV-associated anogenital cancer. CDR3 residues: CASSPDRGPYSNQPQHF. The DNA of the CDR3 is TGTGCCAGCAGCCCGGACAGGGGCCCATATAGCAATCAGCCCCAGCATTTT.